Below are 4 T cell receptor beta chains sequenced from a single sample in a study of CD8+ T cells in alopecia areata. The treatment: oral pan-JAK inhibitor, 5-10 mg twice daily. TCR sequencing used cDNA made by reverse transcription of extracted RNA. Measured with immunoSEQ multiplex PCR; TCRdb has only the in-frame clones, and not every one. The sample has about 60,000 clones, approximately 44% seen once. This material consisted of CD8+ T cells sorted from blood, taken at approximately week 36, from a patient treated with tofacitinib. These receptors all stem from a human donor with alopecia areata.

The CDR3 sequence: CASSPRNGEQFF. The CDR3 DNA reads TGTGCCAGCAGCCCCCGAAATGGTGAGCAGTTCTTC. The chain employs TRBV9 and TRBJ2-1; D is uncertain. This CDR3 spans 12 amino acids. Germline CDR1 and CDR2: SGDLS and YYNGEE. V was cut by 4 bases and J by 9 bases, with 11 bases left in between.

This clone turned up a few times. The chain has TRBV5-1 and TRBJ2-6; D ambiguous. This CDR3 region has 17 residues. Germline CDR1 SGHRS, CDR2 YFSETQ. Deletions cut 0 bases from V and 0 bases from J, with 10 bases between. CDR3 DNA sequence: TGCGCCAGCAGCTTGGCCGAGAGGATCTCTGGGGCCAACGTCCTGACTTTC. The encoded protein is CASSLAERISGANVLTF.

The chain links TRBV5-4 to TRBJ2-4; 7 nucleotides agree with TRBD1. The germline CDR1 and CDR2 sequences are SGHNT and YYREEE (reference sequence). Trimming at V came to 0 bases and at J to 0 bases, leaving 0 bases not matched to a gene. The CDR3 extends over 15 amino acids. The CDR3 here is CASSLAGGAKNIQYF. CDR3 DNA: TGTGCCAGCAGCTTGGCAGGGGGAGCCAAAAACATTCAGTACTTC.

Comment on this clone: Germline and junction disagree at one end, which may indicate a read error. The CDR3 region is CASSSGTSAMRDF. The CDR3 nucleotides read TGTGCCAGCAGCTCCGGGACTAGCGCCATGAGGGACTTC. This sequence joins TRBV11-2 and TRBJ2-7; 10 bases are a match to TRBD2. This CDR3 has 13 residues. Germline values: CDR1 SGHAT, CDR2 FQNNGV.